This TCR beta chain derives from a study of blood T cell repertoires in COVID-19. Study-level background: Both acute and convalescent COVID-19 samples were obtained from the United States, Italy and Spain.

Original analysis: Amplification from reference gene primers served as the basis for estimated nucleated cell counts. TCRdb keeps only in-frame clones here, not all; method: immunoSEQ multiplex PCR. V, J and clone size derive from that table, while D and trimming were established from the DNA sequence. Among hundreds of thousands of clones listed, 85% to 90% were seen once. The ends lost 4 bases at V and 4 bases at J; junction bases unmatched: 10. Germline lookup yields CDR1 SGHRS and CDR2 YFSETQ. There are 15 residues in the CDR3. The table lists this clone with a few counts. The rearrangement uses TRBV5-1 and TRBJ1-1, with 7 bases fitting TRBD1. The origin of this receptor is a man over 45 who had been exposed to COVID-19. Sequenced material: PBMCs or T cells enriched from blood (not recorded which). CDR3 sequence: CASSDIRGSGTEAFF. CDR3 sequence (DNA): TGCGCCAGCAGCGACATCAGGGGGTCCGGCACTGAAGCTTTCTTT.